This TCR beta chain was captured in a study of human versus mouse CDR3 diversity and MHC coevolution. Notes on the study in general: The lowest clonal inequality scores came from two of three human donors. Compared with mice, human CDR3s carried more deletions and insertions on average. Humans had the largest estimated TCR beta repertoire, 1.5 million to 2 million clonotypes.

On this clone: Its antigen is not identified.

Cells were CD45RO-negative CD62L-positive naive CD4 T cells sorted from PBMCs. Profiling relied on immunoSEQ multiplex PCR, and the TCRdb table lists in-frame clones only, not all of them. The sample lists some 82,000 clones; just under 95% were seen once. The V gene's germline CDR1 is SQVTM and CDR2 ANQGSEA. The length of the CDR3 is 15 residues. V dropped 2 bases and J dropped 7; count of bases not matched to a gene: 14. Sequenced: naive CD4+ T cells from blood. Subset in this sample: CD45RO-negative CD62L-positive naive CD4 T cells. This receptor was identified in a person between 25 and 70 years old in good health. This chain uses TRBV29-1 with TRBJ2-7, with 7 bases identical to TRBD2. In DNA form, the CDR3 reads TGCAGCGTTGAATATCCTAGCGGTGGTGCCGGGGAGCAGTACTTC. Its protein product is CSVEYPSGGAGEQYF.